This T cell receptor (beta chain) is drawn from a study of cytomegalovirus exposure and HLA in healthy donors (dated by TCRdb to 2016 to 2017). General notes on the study: An earlier analysis of 587 of the donors reported 276 Gb of sequence data and 117 million unique TCR beta sequences obtained from around 170 million T cells. Approximately 310 gigabases of sequencing data and approximately 92 million unique TCR sequences made up an early release that covered some 640 HLA-typed donors. Of the 350 to 450 genotyped donors, around 81% fell in the genetic ancestry cluster associated with self-reported Caucasian donors. The study was designed to test whether signatures of past pathogen exposure could be identified by cataloging public T cell receptors. Using immunosequencing, the study profiled T cell repertoires from 666 subjects and related those repertoires to cytomegalovirus serostatus. A separate validation cohort of approximately 130 different subjects was used in addition to the approximately 700-subject first cohort. High-throughput TCR immunosequencing, statistical association of individual TCRs with disease status, and machine learning were combined to predict cytomegalovirus infection status. A later analysis re-analyzed previously published TCR beta repertoires from roughly 690 donors and added high-resolution HLA genotyping to study TCR occurrence patterns. Rather than drawing on any new phenotypic data, the later analysis identified candidate immune exposures from TCR beta sequences and the way those sequences occurred across donors. In an earlier analysis of 587 of the donors, high-throughput TCR beta sequencing was used to judge whether each TCR beta V gene segment behaved as functional or pseudogenic. Donor age, sex, ethnicity and CMV serostatus were compiled alongside the repertoire data. A later genetic analysis took genome-wide SNP genotypes for about three fifths of the roughly 700 donors and used that subset as a discovery cohort. Every discovery cohort repertoire had been produced on one sequencing platform. Class I and class II HLA loci were covered by the typing at four-digit resolution. The number of donors typed differed by locus, with roughly 620-630 for A, B, C, DRB1 and DQB1, 522 for DQA1, over 600 for DPA1, and over 400 for DPB1. Several DR-DQ haplotypes were handled as single units for association and clustering because linkage in the cohort was strong. Among some 400 genotyped donors of the cohort, an average of approximately 240,000 unique TCR beta nucleotide sequences was sequenced per donor, of which 15% to 20% were non-productive. The paper's findings and limits, for the study overall: According to a later analysis, most CMV-associated TCR beta chains appeared to be HLA-restricted, and the HLA associations seemed to be driven largely by CMV exposure. Cytomegalovirus status was reported to be diagnosed by the classifier with high specificity and sensitivity in both the original and validation cohorts. An earlier analysis of approximately 600 of the donors showed that most TCR beta V segments appeared in productive rearrangements either about 87% or about 30% of the time, which broadly matched IMGT annotations. V-gene and J-gene trimming of TCR beta chains was associated with a missense DCLRE1C variant in a later genetic analysis, and the association was replicated in an independent cohort. Roughly 17 rarely observed V segments, including chromosome 9 orphons, were excluded from the earlier analysis of a few hundred of the donors because counts were too low. Specific HLA alleles were associated with over 15,000 TCR beta sequences at a false discovery rate of 0.05 in a later analysis. Because HLA typing was unavailable for some donors at each locus, only the typed subset was used in association tests. According to a later genetic analysis, donors in an Asian-associated ancestry cluster had fewer N-insertions in productive TCRs than the approximately 630-donor mean. In a later analysis, HLA-associated TCR beta chains were found to be more clonally expanded and to have lower generation probabilities than equally common non-associated chains. The only immune exposure information available for the cohort was CMV serostatus. Sequencing depth was assumed to be roughly uniform across donors in the presence/absence analyses, though that assumption may not hold. A later analysis reported that several top co-occurrence clusters appeared linked to parvovirus B19, influenza, CMV and Epstein-Barr virus. The study listed over 150 TCR beta chains as associated with cytomegalovirus. Some IMGT-functional V segments, including TRBV6-2 and TRBV6-3, could not be told apart with the 87-base-pair reads, so those segments were excluded. A further reported finding was that TCR beta sequences accurately predicted the HLA-A and HLA-B alleles for most subjects in the first cohort. Strong co-occurrence of HLA alleles, especially DR and DQ, made assigning TCR associations to individual alleles difficult. The authors suggested that the approach could potentially be generalized to other disease states and immunological phenotypes. Most TCR sequences were seen in very few donors, while some public TCRs were found in many individuals. A few of the identified cytomegalovirus-associated TCR beta chains were confirmed in vitro to be specific for cytomegalovirus antigens. A group of highly shared sequence variants was considered likely to be a technical artifact of the sequencing pipeline. Correlated functional status among segregating V segments might reflect linkage disequilibrium, but an unknown experimental factor could not be ruled out. In a later analysis, TCR association rates were found to vary across HLA loci, with the most associated TCRs seen for DRB1 alleles and the fewest for HLA-C alleles. Only TCR beta chains were sequenced in this cohort, and the absence of alpha or paired-chain data limited detectable features.

The method behind the library was the immunoSEQ multiplex PCR assay. The multiplex PCR relied on a mix of 60 forward primers for TCR Vbeta segments and 13 reverse primers for TCR Jbeta segments. The CDR3 region of rearranged TCR beta genes was amplified from genomic DNA with a multiplex PCR assay. On the Illumina HiSeq System, the amplified TCR beta libraries were sequenced as 87-base-pair reads. The study's own analysis went as follows. Across the roughly 640 repertoires, a later analysis counted 80 million or so unique TCR beta chains, around 10 million of which were shared by at least two donors. A nearest-neighbor algorithm error-corrected the raw reads and collapsed the reads into unique sequences, merging closely related sequences to remove PCR and sequencing errors. V, D and J gene segments were assigned by aligning CDR3 sequences to IMGT reference sequences. Each retained sequence needed at least a six-nucleotide match to both a V gene segment and a J gene segment. A rearrangement counted as productive if the CDR3 had no stop codons and remained in frame with V and J, and every other rearrangement counted as non-productive. Following IMGT convention, CDR3 was defined as the stretch from the second conserved V-encoded cysteine to the conserved J-encoded phenylalanine. In an earlier analysis of approximately 590 of the donors, sequences lacking an unambiguous match to a single V gene segment were excluded. In an earlier analysis of some 590 of the donors, a V segment was called functional when productive rearrangements were above 56.7%, and segregating when the standard deviation between donors exceeded 5%. To diagnose cytomegalovirus status from the catalog of TCR beta chain sequences, a statistical classification framework was built. In a later analysis, V and J genes were assigned by comparing TCR nucleotide sequences against IMGT/GENE-DB human TR gene sequences. A later analysis assigned CDR3 sequences and most-parsimonious VDJ recombination scenarios with the TCRdist pipeline. In a later analysis, every TCR beta chain was defined by the combination of its CDR3 amino acid sequence and its V-gene family, and reads without a unique V-gene family were dropped. To address suspected cross-contamination and a sequencing artifact, a later analysis removed a few hundred highly shared, low-generation-probability nucleotide sequences. For each public chain, a later analysis derived a clonal expansion index from normalized ranks of inferred template counts within each repertoire. A later analysis computed generation probabilities with a VDJ recombination model fitted to out-of-frame rearrangements, and checked the results against IGoR. A later analysis scored TCR-TCR, TCR-HLA and TCR-CMV co-occurrence with hypergeometric tests, applying a repertoire-size bias correction to TCR pairs. False discovery rates were estimated in a later analysis by permuting HLA or CMV assignments 20 times. In a later analysis, co-occurring TCRs were grouped using DBSCAN, and TCRdist sequence similarity was added for clustering within HLA-allele-positive subsets. Co-occurrence clustering excluded repertoires with fewer than 30,000 or more than 120,000 public chains, plus five with anomalous nucleotide sharing. What TCRdb holds here is the immuneACCESS table cut down to in-frame rearrangements. Part of the clones is not present; checked against another copy, under half of the missing clones reflect an unresolved V gene, and the others are unexplained. The D gene and trimming were derived from the DNA, and the V and J assignments and clone size from that table. This sample holds some 130,000 clones; 63% were observed only once. The top ten clones comprise over 8% of the sample.

CDR1 and CDR2 are drawn from the germline V gene: SGHTA, FQGNSA. The cysteine opens and the phenylalanine closes a CDR3 of 12 amino acids. Only the CDR3 part of the read is kept: 36 bases, read in frame from the first base. V is cut by 5 bases and J by 5 bases, and the space between the germline ends is 8 bases. A note on this clone: No cognate antigen has been identified for it. Base qualities were left out, and no much larger clone turns up one base away.

The cohort comprised 670 or so healthy bone marrow donors. All cohort members were sampled while nominally healthy, although unrecorded immune exposures were likely present. The donor was CMV seropositive and was included in the group of 250 to 300 seropositive cohort members. Each donor provided a peripheral blood sample, and peripheral blood mononuclear cells were used for TCR beta sequencing. Genomic DNA extraction from the blood cell samples was performed with the Qiagen DNeasy Blood Extraction Kit. The sequence was obtained from a man in his forties in good health and CMV-seropositive. Recombination joined TRBV7-2 with TRBJ2-3, with an unclear D gene assignment. Sequences were obtained from PBMCs. The DNA sequence reads TGTGCCAGCAGCGCGTATGGAGATACGCAGTATTTT. The translation is CASSAYGDTQYF.